This T cell receptor beta chain was found in a study of fetal regulatory T cell absence and autoimmunity. Produced via immunoSEQ multiplex PCR; TCRdb's table is partial and in-frame only. The sample records 95,000 to 100,000 clones, approximately 75% being singletons. V shed 1 base, J shed 6 bases, and the junction held 0 bases outside the gene matches. In germline, CDR1 is GTSNPN, CDR2 SVGIG (reference sequence). This CDR3 is 13 amino acids long. The clonotype comes from a male donor with IPEX syndrome. The sample consisted of pancreas tissue. The gene calls are TRBV30 and TRBJ2-7; 13 bases agree with TRBD2. CDR3 bases: TGTGCCTGGAGTGGACTAGCGGGGGGCGAGCAGTACTTC. Protein: CAWSGLAGGEQYF. Together with reference TRBV30 and TRBJ2-7, the CDR3 gives the full variable domain: SQTIHQWPATLVQPVGSPLSLECTVEGTSNPNLYWYRQAAGRGLQLLFYSVGIGQISSEVPQNLSASRPQDRQFILSSKKLLLSDSGFYLCAWSGLAGGEQYFGPGTRLTVT.